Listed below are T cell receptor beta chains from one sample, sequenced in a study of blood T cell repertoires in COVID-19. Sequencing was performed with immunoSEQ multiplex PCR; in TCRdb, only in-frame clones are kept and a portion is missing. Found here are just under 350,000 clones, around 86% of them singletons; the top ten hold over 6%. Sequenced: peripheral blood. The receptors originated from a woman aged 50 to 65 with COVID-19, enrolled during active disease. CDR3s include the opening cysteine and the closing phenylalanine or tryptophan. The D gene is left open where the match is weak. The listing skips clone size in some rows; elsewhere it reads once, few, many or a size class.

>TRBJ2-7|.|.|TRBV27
CASSRLGTDAYEQYF
TGTGCCAGCAGTAGGCTCGGAACAGACGCCTACGAGCAGTACTTC
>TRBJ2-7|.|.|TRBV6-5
CASSYGRGDEQYF
TGTGCCAGCAGTTATGGGCGGGGAGACGAGCAGTACTTC
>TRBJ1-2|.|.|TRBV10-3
CASTADSSYYGYTF
TGTGCCTCCACCGCGGACAGCTCTTACTATGGCTACACCTTC
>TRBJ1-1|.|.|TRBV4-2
CASSQDRSREAFF
TGTGCCAGCAGCCAAGACCGGTCCCGGGAAGCTTTCTTT
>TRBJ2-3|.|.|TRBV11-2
CASSLKGAETDTQYF
TGTGCCAGCAGCTTAAAAGGTGCGGAAACAGATACGCAGTATTTT
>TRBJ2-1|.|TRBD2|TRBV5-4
CASELAGSGGNEQFF
TGTGCCAGCGAACTAGCGGGGTCCGGGGGCAATGAGCAGTTCTTC
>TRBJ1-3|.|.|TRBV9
CASSPGLFAGNTIYF
TGTGCCAGCAGCCCCGGACTGTTCGCCGGAAACACCATATATTTT
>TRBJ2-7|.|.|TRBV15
CATSRINEVYEQYF
TGTGCCACCAGCAGGATTAATGAGGTCTACGAGCAGTACTTC
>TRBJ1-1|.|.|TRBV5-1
CASSLGGRQGTEAFF
TGCGCCAGCAGCTTGGGGGGGAGGCAAGGCACTGAAGCTTTCTTT
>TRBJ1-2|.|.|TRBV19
CASSMGAWGYTF
TGTGCCAGTAGTATGGGGGCGTGGGGCTACACCTTC
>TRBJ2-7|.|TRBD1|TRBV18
CASSPLGGPGTGHAEQYF
TGTGCCAGCTCACCTCTAGGAGGGCCCGGGACAGGGCACGCCGAGCAGTACTTC
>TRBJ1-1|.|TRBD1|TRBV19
CASSIGRDRGMNTEAFF
TGTGCCAGTAGTATAGGAAGAGACAGGGGGATGAACACTGAAGCTTTCTTT
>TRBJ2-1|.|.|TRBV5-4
CASSGRGNYNEQFF
TGTGCCAGCAGTGGGCGGGGCAATTACAATGAGCAGTTCTTC
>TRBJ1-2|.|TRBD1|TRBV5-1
CASSLGQGGGYTF
TGCGCCAGCAGCTTGGGACAGGGGGGTGGCTACACCTTC
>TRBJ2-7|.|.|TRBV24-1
CATSDLGQAGLYEQYF
TGTGCCACCAGTGATTTGGGGCAGGCCGGCCTCTACGAGCAGTACTTC
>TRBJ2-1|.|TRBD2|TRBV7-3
CASSLLPSGTEQFF
TGTGCCAGCAGCCTCCTCCCTAGCGGGACGGAGCAGTTCTTC
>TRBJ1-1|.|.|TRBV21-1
CASSKVGQHNKIEAFF
TGTGCCAGCAGCAAAGTTGGACAGCACAATAAAATCGAAGCTTTCTTT
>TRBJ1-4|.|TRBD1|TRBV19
CASSILQGAANEKLFF
TGTGCCAGTAGTATTCTCCAGGGGGCAGCTAATGAAAAACTGTTTTTT
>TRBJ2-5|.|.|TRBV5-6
CASSLNRLVKKETQYF
TGTGCCAGCAGCTTGAATAGACTCGTTAAGAAAGAGACCCAGTACTTC
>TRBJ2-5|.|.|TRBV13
CASSSSTGWETQYF
TGTGCCAGCAGTTCGTCCACAGGGTGGGAGACCCAGTACTTC
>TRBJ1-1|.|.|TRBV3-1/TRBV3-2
CASSQGRTANTEAFF
TGTGCCAGCAGCCAAGGGCGGACAGCGAACACTGAAGCTTTCTTT
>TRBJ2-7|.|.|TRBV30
CAWSLGGPSYEQYF
TGTGCCTGGAGTCTCGGGGGACCTTCCTACGAGCAGTACTTC
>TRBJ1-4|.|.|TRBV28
CASKSGSNEKLFF
TGTGCCAGCAAATCCGGGAGTAATGAAAAACTGTTTTTT
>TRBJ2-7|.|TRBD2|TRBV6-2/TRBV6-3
CASSHGLAGAYEQYF
TGTGCCAGCAGCCATGGACTAGCGGGAGCTTACGAGCAGTACTTC
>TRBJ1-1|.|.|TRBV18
CASSLLVAENTEAFF
TGTGCCAGCTCGCTTCTAGTGGCGGAGAACACTGAAGCTTTCTTT
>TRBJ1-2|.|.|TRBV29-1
CSVVIFDGYTF
TGCAGCGTTGTAATCTTTGATGGCTACACCTTC
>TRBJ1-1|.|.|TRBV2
CASSVGEGTEAFF
TGTGCCAGCAGTGTCGGTGAGGGCACTGAAGCTTTCTTT
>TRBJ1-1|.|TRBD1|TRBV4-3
CASSQDYRGNTEAFF
TGCGCCAGCAGCCAAGACTACAGGGGCAACACTGAAGCTTTCTTT
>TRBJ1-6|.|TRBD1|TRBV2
CASSLGQGRQSPLHF
TGTGCCAGCAGCCTCGGACAGGGGAGGCAATCACCCCTCCACTTT
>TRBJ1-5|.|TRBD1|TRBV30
CAWTETGGGNQPQHF
TGTGCCTGGACCGAAACAGGGGGTGGGAATCAGCCCCAGCATTTT
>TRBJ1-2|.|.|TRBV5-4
CASSSSGGLGYGYTF
TGTGCCAGCAGCTCCTCCGGGGGTCTAGGCTATGGCTACACCTTC
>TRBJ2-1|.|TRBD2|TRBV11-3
CASSYSGRPEQFF
TGTGCCAGCAGCTATAGCGGGAGACCTGAGCAGTTCTTC
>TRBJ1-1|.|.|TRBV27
CASSLSQRGTEAFF
TGTGCCAGCAGTTTAAGCCAACGGGGCACTGAAGCTTTCTTT
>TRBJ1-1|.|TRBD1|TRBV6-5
CASKQGIQTEAFF
TGTGCCAGCAAACAGGGGATCCAAACTGAAGCTTTCTTT
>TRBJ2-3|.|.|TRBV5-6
CASSVPADTQYF
TGTGCCAGCAGCGTCCCTGCAGATACGCAGTATTTT
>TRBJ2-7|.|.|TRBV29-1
CSVEGRDFNSYEQYF
TGCAGCGTTGAAGGCCGGGACTTTAATTCCTACGAGCAGTACTTC
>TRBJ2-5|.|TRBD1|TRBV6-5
CASNRQGSETQYF
TGTGCCAGCAACCGACAGGGGTCGGAGACCCAGTACTTC
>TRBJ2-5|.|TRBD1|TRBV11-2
CASSPRQGAGETQYF
TGTGCCAGCAGCCCCCGACAGGGGGCCGGAGAGACCCAGTACTTC
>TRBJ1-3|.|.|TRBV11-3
CASSFSLYRAGNTIYF
TGTGCCAGCAGCTTTAGTCTGTACAGGGCCGGAAACACCATATATTTT
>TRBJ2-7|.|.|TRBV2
CASGARREQYF
TGTGCCAGCGGAGCTAGACGAGAGCAGTACTTC
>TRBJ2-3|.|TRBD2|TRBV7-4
CASSLAFDSGRRTDTQYF
TGTGCCAGCAGCTTAGCCTTTGATAGCGGGAGACGCACAGATACGCAGTATTTT
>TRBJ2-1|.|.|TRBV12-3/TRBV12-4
CASSLLDEQFF
TGTGCCAGCAGTTTACTCGATGAGCAGTTCTTC
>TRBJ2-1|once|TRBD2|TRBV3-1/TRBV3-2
CASRHLAGGTNEQFF
TGTGCCAGCAGGCACCTAGCGGGAGGGACGAATGAGCAGTTCTTC
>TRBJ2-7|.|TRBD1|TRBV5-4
CASSLGILMTGGGEQYF
TGTGCCAGCAGCTTGGGGATCCTGATGACAGGGGGTGGCGAGCAGTACTTC
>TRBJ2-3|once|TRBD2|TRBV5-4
CASSRNSGSTDTQYF
TGTGCCAGCAGCCGGAATAGCGGGAGCACAGATACGCAGTATTTT
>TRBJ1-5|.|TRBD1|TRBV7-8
CASSRTGGGDPFQPQHF
TGTGCCAGCAGCCGCACGGGAGGGGGCGACCCTTTTCAGCCCCAGCATTTT
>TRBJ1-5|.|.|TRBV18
CASSEVGGRVQPQHF
TGTGCCAGCTCGGAGGTTGGGGGCCGGGTTCAGCCCCAGCATTTT
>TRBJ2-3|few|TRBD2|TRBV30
CAWGPLAGGPTDTQYF
TGTGCCTGGGGACCCTTAGCGGGAGGCCCCACAGATACGCAGTATTTT
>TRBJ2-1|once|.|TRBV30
CAWSAPLDRGNEQFF
TGTGCCTGGAGTGCCCCGCTGGACCGGGGGAATGAGCAGTTCTTC
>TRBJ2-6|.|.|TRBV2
CAGASSSGANVLTF
TGTGCCGGAGCATCAAGCTCTGGGGCCAACGTCCTGACTTTC
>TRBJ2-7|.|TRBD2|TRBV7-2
CASSLSGRDGYEQYF
TGTGCCAGCAGCCTTAGCGGGAGGGACGGGTACGAGCAGTACTTC
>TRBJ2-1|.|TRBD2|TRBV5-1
CASSLTSGINEQFF
TGCGCCAGCAGCTTGACTAGCGGGATTAATGAGCAGTTCTTC
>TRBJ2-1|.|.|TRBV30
CAWSVPGFENEQFF
TGTGCCTGGAGTGTACCGGGATTTGAGAATGAGCAGTTCTTC
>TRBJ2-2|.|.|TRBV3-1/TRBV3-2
CASSQDFGRGWIGELFF
TGTGCCAGCAGCCAAGATTTCGGCAGGGGCTGGATCGGGGAGCTGTTTTTT
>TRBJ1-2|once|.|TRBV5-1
CASSSRTEGYGYTF
TGCGCCAGCAGCTCCCGGACAGAGGGGTATGGCTACACCTTC
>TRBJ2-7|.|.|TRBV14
CASTRSGPLYEQYF
TGTGCCAGCACCCGGAGTGGCCCACTCTACGAGCAGTACTTC
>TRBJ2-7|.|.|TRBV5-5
CASSLFAGTYEQYF
TGTGCCAGCAGCTTATTCGCAGGCACCTACGAGCAGTACTTC